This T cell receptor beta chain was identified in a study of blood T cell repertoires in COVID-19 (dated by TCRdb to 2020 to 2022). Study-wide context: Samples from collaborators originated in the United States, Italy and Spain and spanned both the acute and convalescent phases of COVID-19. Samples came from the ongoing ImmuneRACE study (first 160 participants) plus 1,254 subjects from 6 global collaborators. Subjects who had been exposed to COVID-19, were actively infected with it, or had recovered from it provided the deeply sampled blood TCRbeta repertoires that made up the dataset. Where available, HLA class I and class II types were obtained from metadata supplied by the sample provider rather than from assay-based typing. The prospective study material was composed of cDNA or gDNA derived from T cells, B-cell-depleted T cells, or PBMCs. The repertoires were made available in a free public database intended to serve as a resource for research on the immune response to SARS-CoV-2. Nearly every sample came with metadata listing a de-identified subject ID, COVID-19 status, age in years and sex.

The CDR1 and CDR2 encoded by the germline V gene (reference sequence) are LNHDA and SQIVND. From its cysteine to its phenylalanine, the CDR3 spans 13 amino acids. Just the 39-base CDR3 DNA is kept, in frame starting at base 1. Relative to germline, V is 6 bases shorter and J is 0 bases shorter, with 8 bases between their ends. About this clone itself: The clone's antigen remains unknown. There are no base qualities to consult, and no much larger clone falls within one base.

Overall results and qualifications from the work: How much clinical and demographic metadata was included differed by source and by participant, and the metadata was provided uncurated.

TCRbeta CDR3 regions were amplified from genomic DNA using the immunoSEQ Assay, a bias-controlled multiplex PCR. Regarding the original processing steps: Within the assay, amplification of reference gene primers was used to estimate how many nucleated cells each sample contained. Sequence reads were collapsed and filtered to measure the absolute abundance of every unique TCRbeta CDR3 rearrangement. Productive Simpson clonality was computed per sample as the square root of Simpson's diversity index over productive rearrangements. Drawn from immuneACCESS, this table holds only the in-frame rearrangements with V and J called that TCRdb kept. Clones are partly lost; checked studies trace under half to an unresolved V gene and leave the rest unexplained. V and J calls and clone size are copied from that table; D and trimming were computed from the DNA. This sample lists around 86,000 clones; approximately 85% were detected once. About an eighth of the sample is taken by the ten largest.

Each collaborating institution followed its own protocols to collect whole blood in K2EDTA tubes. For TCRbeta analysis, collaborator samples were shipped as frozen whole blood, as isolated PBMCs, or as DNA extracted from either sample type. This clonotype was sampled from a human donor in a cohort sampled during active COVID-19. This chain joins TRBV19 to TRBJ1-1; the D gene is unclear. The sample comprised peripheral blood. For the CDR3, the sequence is CASSPQMNTEAFF. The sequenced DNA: TGTGCCAGTAGCCCCCAAATGAACACTGAAGCTTTCTTT.